This T cell receptor (beta chain) was documented in a study of graft-versus-host responses after intestinal transplantation. Study as a whole: Every one of the recipients received anti-thymocyte globulin induction and afterwards took tacrolimus and steroids for approximately three years. Findings of the study overall: GvH clonotypes were identified within recipient marrow, with a subset emerging first in ileum or blood.

Irradiated stimulators labeled with violet dye, approximately 200,000 in number, were plated with approximately 200,000 CFSE-labeled responders. TCRdb's copy holds only in-frame clones and misses some; the assay was immunoSEQ multiplex PCR. The profile covers about 21,000 clones, with less than 45% appearing a single time and under 2% taken by the ten largest. V shed 4 bases, J shed 0 bases, and the junction held 1 base outside the gene matches. Germline V CDR1 and CDR2: LGHNA, YNFKEQ. The CDR3 length is 15 residues. This clonotype was obtained from a human patient who received an intestinal transplant. This chain joins TRBV4-2 and TRBJ1-2; the match to TRBD1 covers 11 bases. Sequenced here: alloreactive CD8+ T cells from a mixed lymphocyte reaction culture, sampled before intestinal transplant. The subset was: CFSE-low proliferating T cells sorted from approximately 6-day pre-transplant mixed lymphocyte reaction (GvH or HvG direction). The CDR3 nucleotides read TGTGCCAGCAGCCCGGGACAGGGGGCTAACTATGGCTACACCTTC. It codes for CASSPGQGANYGYTF.